This T cell receptor beta chain came from a study of persistence of HIV-infected CD4 T cells. Cells were stimulated with CMV-infected fibroblast lysates at approximately 10 ug/mL. CD40L/CD69 double-negative CD45RO-high memory CD4+ T cells were collected. Before stimulation, PBMCs underwent CD8+ T cell depletion. Remarks on this clone: Its antigen is undetermined.

The immunoSEQ assay was version 4, run in survey mode. Genomic DNA was diluted to around 10 ng/uL, up to 1 ug per sample. This table comes from immunoSEQ multiplex PCR, and its TCRdb copy is limited to in-frame clones, with some not included. The sample has more than 25,000 clones; around 82% are singletons. Trimming left V 2 bases short and J 2 bases short, with 10 bases between. CDR3 length: 15 residues. Germline CDR1 is SGHNT and CDR2 is YYREEE (reference sequence). The chain employs TRBV5-4 and TRBJ1-4, with D possibly being TRBD1 (5 bases). Material: CD4+ T cells sorted from PBMCs after approximately 19-hour stimulation, obtained from a patient who received antiretroviral therapy. The receptor was isolated from an adult woman with HIV who was CMV-seropositive. CDR3 coding DNA: TGTGCCAGCAGCTTTGCCCCAGGGACTAATGAAAAACTGTTTTTT. Its protein product is CASSFAPGTNEKLFF.